Listed here are 28 T cell receptor beta chains from one sample, sequenced in a study of identical twins. TCRdb independently ran MiXCR on the 5' RACE reads; one entry per CDR3 protein. The table lists about 520,000 distinct CDR3 sequences, less than 25% of them singletons. The data were also submitted as part of a second study, on T cells expressing NK-cell markers.

The material sequenced was CD4+ T cells sorted from blood. Receptors were obtained from a woman between 18 and 30 years old in good health.

V usage is TRBV5-4 and J usage is TRBJ2-5, with D maybe TRBD2 (5 bases). The CDR3 consists of 14 residues. V was shortened by 4 bases and J by 5 bases, with 15 bases between the two germline ends. Germline loops: CDR1 SGHNT, CDR2 YYREEE (reference sequence). This CDR3 is CASSPARAWETQYF. In nucleotides, the CDR3 is TGTGCCAGCAGCCCCGCGAGGGCCTGGGAGACCCAGTACTTC.

V usage is TRBV20-1 and J usage is TRBJ2-7; TRBD2 might be the D (6 bases). The CDR3 runs to 14 residues. With 3 bases removed from V and 2 bases from J, the gap between germline ends came to 14 bases. From germline, CDR1 is DFQATT and CDR2 SNEGSKA (reference sequence). The CDR3 is CSASLADGAYEQYF. Written as DNA, the CDR3 is TGCAGTGCTAGCTTAGCGGACGGGGCCTACGAGCAGTACTTC.

This clonotype was detected many times. The chain combines TRBV29-1 with TRBJ2-7, with D unresolved. CDR1 is SQVTM and CDR2 is ANQGSEA in the germline V gene. V gave up 7 bases and J gave up 7 bases, with 14 bases separating them. The CDR3 consists of 11 residues. In DNA form, the CDR3 reads TGCAGCGCCCAGGCCTGGAAGGAGCAGTACTTC. It translates to CSAQAWKEQYF.

The rearrangement joins TRBV5-1 to TRBJ2-3, with 9 bases fitting TRBD1. This CDR3 has 15 residues. V was pared by 4 bases and J by 3 bases, with 6 bases of the junction left unmatched. Germline-derived CDR1 and CDR2 are SGHRS and YFSETQ. CDR3 in amino acids: CASSPDRGVTDTQYF. The CDR3 bases are TGCGCCAGCAGCCCGGACAGGGGAGTAACAGATACGCAGTATTTT.

This clonotype was detected a few times. V gene TRBV6-2 or TRBV6-3 combines with J gene TRBJ1-5, with TRBD1 matching over 7 bases. Trimming took 6 bases from V and 1 from J; bases not matched to a gene: 9. Germline V gene data show CDR1 as MNHEY and CDR2 as SVGEGT. CDR3 size: 16 residues. The DNA of the CDR3 is TGTGCCAGCAGCTTTACAGGGGTTGGGAGCAATCAGCCCCAGCATTTT. This gives the protein CASSFTGVGSNQPQHF.

This clonotype has at least ten counts. The chain recombines TRBV4-2 with TRBJ1-5; D possibly corresponds to TRBD1 (5 bases). Per germline, CDR1 LGHNA and CDR2 YNFKEQ. The germline V and J ends were trimmed by 0 bases and 6 bases, with 9 bases remaining between them. This CDR3 has 14 residues. The CDR3 nucleotides are TGTGCCAGCAGCCAAGAGGGGGTATCTCAGCCCCAGCATTTT. It encodes CASSQEGVSQPQHF.

This clonotype was detected only once. This CDR3 reads CASSLETGATQYF. The CDR3, as DNA: TGCGCCAGCAGCTTGGAGACAGGGGCTACGCAGTATTTT. The chain couples TRBV5-1 to TRBJ2-3, with TRBD1 matching 8 bases. The CDR3 has 13 residues. CDR1 SGHRS and CDR2 YFSETQ come from the germline V gene. Losses at the gene ends were 0 bases for V and 8 bases for J; bases not matched to a gene: 2.

The rearrangement uses TRBV7-9 and TRBJ2-3; TRBD2 agrees at 7 bases. Germline trimming cut 9 bases from V and 1 base from J; bases unmatched to any gene: 7. Germline CDR1 reads SEHNR; CDR2 reads FQNEAQ (reference sequence). The CDR3 contains 14 residues. This chain's CDR3 is CASLASGGTDTQYF. The CDR3 DNA follows: TGTGCCAGTCTCGCTAGCGGAGGCACAGATACGCAGTATTTT.

This clonotype turned up a few times. The chain recombines TRBV6-5 with TRBJ2-7, with D uncertain. The germline V gene encodes CDR1 MNHEY and CDR2 SVGAGI. The CDR3 is 14 residues long. V dropped 6 bases and J dropped 2 bases, with 14 bases sitting between them. CDR3: CASRYGPPTYEQYF. CDR3 DNA sequence: TGTGCCAGCAGATACGGGCCACCGACCTACGAGCAGTACTTC.

In its sample, this clonotype was seen a few times. The rearrangement links TRBV6-1 to TRBJ1-1; the match to TRBD1 covers 7 bases. The CDR3 is 13 residues long. The germline V gene has CDR1 MNHNS and CDR2 SASEGT. J was trimmed by 3 bases and V by 6 bases; bases with no gene match: 4. CDR3 DNA: TGTGCCAGCAGGGACGACAGGGACACTGAAGCTTTCTTT. Translation: CASRDDRDTEAFF.

J is TRBJ2-1 and V is TRBV6-2 or TRBV6-3; TRBD1 aligns across 8 bases. V shed 6 bases and J 1 base; nucleotides not matched to a gene: 14. CDR1 and CDR2 (germline): MNHEY, SVGEGT. The CDR3 spans 18 residues. CDR3 nucleotide sequence: TGTGCCAGCAGAAGGACAGGGACGGGTTATAGGTCCTACAATGAGCAGTTCTTC. Its protein is CASRRTGTGYRSYNEQFF.

This clonotype has a count of ten or more. This sequence joins TRBV12-3 or TRBV12-4 and TRBJ2-3, with 7 bases matching TRBD1. Trimming took 3 bases from V and 2 from J; bases not matched to a gene: 5. The CDR3 length is 15 residues. The CDR3 loop reads CASSFEQGTTDTQYF. In DNA form, the CDR3 reads TGTGCCAGCAGTTTTGAACAGGGGACCACAGATACGCAGTATTTT.

The table lists this clonotype with a few counts. The DNA of the CDR3 is TGTGCCAGCTGTCAAGGTGGCGCCTACGAGCAGTACTTC. Translation gives CASCQGGAYEQYF. V usage is TRBV18 and J usage is TRBJ2-7; D unclear. The CDR3 covers 13 residues. V shed 7 bases and J shed 2 bases, with 12 bases lying between them. CDR1 KGHSH and CDR2 LQKENI come from the germline V gene.

J is TRBJ2-4 and V is TRBV7-3; 11 positions agree with TRBD2. The CDR3 loop spans 13 amino acids. V lost 3 bases, J lost 9 bases, and 1 base stayed unmatched. Germline V gene sequence: CDR1 SGHTA, CDR2 FQGTGA. The CDR3 is CASSFLAGGIQYF. The CDR3 DNA reads TGTGCCAGCAGCTTCCTAGCGGGAGGCATTCAGTACTTC.

This clonotype has a handful of counts. The rearrangement uses TRBV6-5 and TRBJ2-7; 8 bases align to TRBD1. This CDR3 has 19 amino acids. With 2 bases clipped from V and 0 bases from J, the junction kept 15 bases outside the gene matches. Germline CDR1 and CDR2: MNHEY and SVGAGI. CDR3 protein: CASSYAPGQAPGGSYEQYF. CDR3 DNA: TGTGCCAGCAGTTACGCACCGGGACAGGCCCCTGGGGGCTCCTACGAGCAGTACTTC.

This sequence joins TRBV7-9 and TRBJ1-2; D gene unclear. The CDR3 contains 15 residues. Germline V CDR1 and CDR2: SEHNR, FQNEAQ (reference sequence). V shed 0 bases and J shed 7 bases, with 15 bases lying between them. CDR3 nucleotide sequence: TGTGCCAGCAGCTTAGCTGGCTTTGAGGGCAGTGGCTACACCTTC. Protein sequence: CASSLAGFEGSGYTF.

The chain combines TRBV12-3 or TRBV12-4 with TRBJ2-1; D is uncertain. CDR3 length: 13 amino acids. V was cut by 3 bases and J by 4 bases, with 7 bases left in between. In DNA form, the CDR3 reads TGTGCCAGCAGTTTCGCACGGTACAATGAGCAGTTCTTC. Translating gives CASSFARYNEQFF.

The chain carries TRBV15 and TRBJ2-5, with D maybe TRBD1 (5 bases). V dropped 4 bases and J dropped 5 bases, with 8 bases sitting between them. CDR3 length equals 12 residues. Germline V lookup: CDR1 LNHNV, CDR2 YYDKDF (reference sequence). CDR3 amino acids: CATSIKGETQYF. The DNA of the CDR3 is TGTGCCACCAGCATTAAGGGGGAGACCCAGTACTTC.

The V call is TRBV10-3, the J call TRBJ2-6; TRBD1 matches at 9 bases. J lost 0 bases, V lost 8 bases, and 5 bases had no gene match. CDR1 ENHRY and CDR2 SYGVKD come from the germline V gene. The CDR3 runs 16 residues. In DNA form, the CDR3 reads TGTGCCATCCATGGGACAGGGAGCTCTGGGGCCAACGTCCTGACTTTC. Amino acids: CAIHGTGSSGANVLTF.

The sample holds a few counts of this clonotype. This sequence joins TRBV24-1 and TRBJ2-5, with D perhaps TRBD1 (5 bases). CDR3 length: 15 amino acids. The V end lost 5 bases, the J end lost 2 bases, and 14 bases lay between the germline ends. Germline assignment: CDR1 KGHDR and CDR2 SFDVKD. The CDR3 nucleotides are TGTGCCACCAGTGCGGGTAGGGGCAGACAAGAGACCCAGTACTTC. It encodes CATSAGRGRQETQYF.

The genes are TRBV7-9 and TRBJ2-6, with a weak D call TRBD2 (6 bases). V was shortened by 5 bases and J by 1 base, with 15 bases between the two germline ends. Germline assignment: CDR1 SEHNR and CDR2 FQNEAQ (reference sequence). The CDR3 covers 17 residues. CDR3 region: CASSRGSRLSGANVLTF. The CDR3 region has the DNA TGTGCCAGCAGCCGGGGGAGTCGACTATCTGGGGCCAACGTCCTGACTTTC.

The genes are TRBV20-1 and TRBJ1-2; tentative D call: TRBD1 (5 bases). V lost 5 bases and J lost 2, with 12 bases in between. The CDR3 sequence is 13 residues long. CDR1 DFQATT and CDR2 SNEGSKA come from the germline V gene (reference sequence). CDR3 nucleotide sequence: TGCAGTGCTGGGGGAGCCAACAACTATGGCTACACCTTC. Translated, it gives CSAGGANNYGYTF.

This clonotype showed up many times. V is TRBV20-1 and J is TRBJ2-5, with TRBD2 as a possible D gene (5 bases). The V gene's germline CDR1 is DFQATT and CDR2 SNEGSKA (reference sequence). The CDR3 loop spans 14 amino acids. The germline V and J ends were trimmed by 0 bases and 4 bases, with 12 bases remaining between them. CDR3 residues: CSARDRAAGETQYF. CDR3 coding DNA: TGCAGTGCTAGAGATCGGGCCGCGGGAGAGACCCAGTACTTC.

This clonotype has only a few counts. The CDR3 coding sequence is TGTGCCATCAGCACTAGCAAGGGATTCAATGAGCAGTTCTTC. It translates to CAISTSKGFNEQFF. The chain recombines TRBV10-3 with TRBJ2-1; maybe TRBD2 (6 bases). Trimming removed 6 bases from V and 6 bases from J, with 15 bases in between. The CDR3 is made up of 14 amino acids. The germline V gene has CDR1 ENHRY and CDR2 SYGVKD.

The genes are TRBV12-3 or TRBV12-4 and TRBJ2-1; D not resolved. Trimming left V 2 bases short and J 7 bases short, with 15 bases between. CDR3 length: 15 amino acids. Here the CDR3 reads CASSLRVQGRNEQFF. The CDR3 DNA reads as TGTGCCAGCAGTTTAAGGGTCCAAGGTAGGAATGAGCAGTTCTTC.

The chain has TRBV20-1 and TRBJ1-1; TRBD1 agrees at 11 bases. Germline V gene sequence: CDR1 DFQATT, CDR2 SNEGSKA (reference sequence). CDR3 length equals 18 residues. The V gene end was trimmed by 0 bases and the J gene end by 5 bases; junction bases not matched to a gene: 14. The CDR3 bases are TGCAGTGCTAGAGATTGGGCCGGACAGGGGGCTTTGTGGACTGAAGCTTTCTTT. This gives the protein CSARDWAGQGALWTEAFF.

The chain carries TRBV5-5 and TRBJ2-2; a possible D gene is TRBD2 (6 bases). The CDR3 runs to 15 residues. V was trimmed by 1 base and J by 2 bases, leaving 9 bases between them. Per germline, CDR1 SGHKS and CDR2 YYEKEE (reference sequence). CDR3 nucleotides: TGTGCCAGCAGCTTGACCGGGGGAAACACCGGGGAGCTGTTTTTT. It yields the protein CASSLTGGNTGELFF.

This clonotype was counted ten times or more. The chain is built from TRBV29-1 and TRBJ1-2; TRBD1 agrees at 7 bases. The CDR3 spans 11 residues. Germline trimming cut 4 bases from V and 7 bases from J; bases unmatched to any gene: 3. CDR1 is SQVTM and CDR2 is ANQGSEA in the germline V gene. CDR3 region: CSVADRAGYTF. Here the CDR3 DNA reads TGCAGCGTTGCCGACAGGGCTGGCTACACCTTC.